This T cell receptor (beta chain) originates from a study of patients and donors after allogeneic stem cell transplantation. This clonotype turned up a few times. TCRdb re-analysed the RT-PCR reads in MiXCR, keeping a single row per CDR3 protein. This sample has approximately 250,000 distinct CDR3 sequences, with roughly 13% found just once. Germline V gives CDR1 MNHEY, CDR2 SVGEGT. V was shortened by 6 bases and J by 8 bases, with 16 bases between the two germline ends. The CDR3 is 13 residues long. The sequenced sample was blood, either unsorted or a sorted T cell fraction (not recorded which). The sequence derives from a human donor who was either an allogeneic HSCT recipient or a stem cell or donor lymphocyte infusion donor (not recorded which). It is not recorded whose cells these are; they may come from a transplant donor. The genes are TRBV6-2 or TRBV6-3 and TRBJ1-1, with D possibly being TRBD1 (5 bases). The DNA for the CDR3 is TGTGCCAGCAGCCTCTCCGCTCGGGGCGAAGCTTTCTTT. This sequence encodes CASSLSARGEAFF.